Below, 2 T cell receptor beta chains from the same sample are listed, as sequenced in a study of shared clonotypes between healthy human individuals (TCRdb year 2020). The library relied on the immunoSEQ multiplex PCR assay. TCRdb obtained this table from immuneACCESS and retained in-frame rearrangements with V and J assigned. These tables miss some clones; where compared with another copy, unresolved V genes account for less than half of the shortfall, and the remainder is unexplained. A total of about 1 million clones appear in this sample, around 78% of them only once. Under 0.6% of the sample is held by the ten biggest clonotypes. Material: memory CD4+ T cells from PBMCs. The sample's cell subset or site label, decoded: CD45RA-negative fraction. These receptors were collected from a man aged 18 to 30 in good health. Some clones in this sample may be carry-over from other donors' samples.

The chain uses TRBV6-5 and TRBJ1-1, with D hard to call. This CDR3 comprises 13 residues. V was trimmed by 10 bases and J by 3 bases, leaving 15 bases between them. From germline, CDR1 is MNHEY and CDR2 SVGAGI. The CDR3: CATQREFDTEAFF. For the CDR3, the DNA is TGTGCCACCCAGAGGGAGTTCGACACTGAAGCTTTCTTT.

The chain couples TRBV7-3 to TRBJ1-5; D is undetermined. Between the trimmed V and J ends, which lost 2 bases and 5 bases, there was a span of 13 bases. CDR3 length equals 15 residues. Per the germline V gene, CDR1 is SGHTA and CDR2 is FQGTGA. CDR3 coding DNA: TGTGCCAGCAGCTTATTCGCAAGTACCGATCAGCCCCAGCATTTT. Its protein is CASSLFASTDQPQHF.